The 30 T cell receptor beta chains below come from one sample, sequenced in a study of radiotherapy plus CTLA-4 blockade in lung cancer. TCRdb keeps only in-frame clones here, not all; method: immunoSEQ multiplex PCR. The sample yields under 35,000 clones, roughly three quarters seen once. The input for sequencing was peripheral blood, taken from a patient treated with radiotherapy plus ipilimumab. The receptors were gathered from a human donor with non-small cell lung cancer whose response to radiotherapy plus ipilimumab could not be evaluated.

This chain links TRBV28 with TRBJ2-5; 10 nucleotides match TRBD1. Germline trimming cut 3 bases from V and 5 bases from J; bases unmatched to any gene: 9. CDR3 size: 16 residues. Germline V gene lookup returns CDR1 MDHEN and CDR2 SYDVKM. The CDR3 DNA sequence: TGTGCCAGCAGTTTTCGGACAGGGGGACCTGGGGAGACCCAGTACTTC. This gives the protein CASSFRTGGPGETQYF. The full variable domain, rest sourced from reference TRBV28 and TRBJ2-5, is DVKVTQSSRYLVKRTGEKVFLECVQDMDHENMFWYRQDPGLGLRLIYFSYDVKMKEKGDIPEGYSVSREKKERFSLILESASTNQTSMYLCASSFRTGGPGETQYFGPGTRLLVL.

The V gene is TRBV28, the J gene TRBJ2-2; tentatively, D is TRBD2 (5 bases). CDR3 length: 15 residues. Trimming shortened V by 3 bases and J by 0 bases, and 8 bases separated the two germline ends. CDR1 MDHEN and CDR2 SYDVKM come from the germline V gene. The CDR3 DNA sequence: TGTGCCAGCAGTTTGCCGGGAACGAACACCGGGGAGCTGTTTTTT. Amino acid sequence: CASSLPGTNTGELFF.

This sequence joins TRBV5-1 and TRBJ1-4; a weak D match, TRBD1 (5 bases). The CDR3 has 14 residues. Germline-derived CDR1 and CDR2 are SGHRS and YFSETQ. The germline V and J ends were trimmed by 4 bases and 0 bases, with 7 bases remaining between them. CDR3 protein: CASSPRATNEKLFF. The CDR3 nucleotides are TGCGCCAGCAGCCCCAGGGCAACTAATGAAAAACTGTTTTTT. The complete variable domain, with remaining parts taken from reference TRBV5-1 and TRBJ1-4, reads KAGVTQTPRYLIKTRGQQVTLSCSPISGHRSVSWYQQTPGQGLQFLFEYFSETQRNKGNFPGRFSGRQFSNSRSEMNVSTLELGDSALYLCASSPRATNEKLFFGSGTQLSVL.

The J gene is TRBJ1-1, the V gene TRBV10-3; 7 nucleotides agree with TRBD1. The CDR3 totals 14 residues. Germline trimming cut 6 bases from V and 3 bases from J; bases unmatched to any gene: 7. Germline V gene lookup returns CDR1 ENHRY and CDR2 SYGVKD. CDR3 protein: CAISTTGPDTEAFF. The CDR3 DNA follows: TGTGCCATCAGCACGACAGGGCCGGACACTGAAGCTTTCTTT.

A few counts support this clone. The genes are TRBV6-5 and TRBJ1-4, with D perhaps TRBD1 (6 bases). The CDR3 is made up of 12 amino acids. Trimming stripped 5 bases from V and 11 bases from J, with 12 bases between. CDR1 is MNHEY, CDR2 SVGAGI, per germline. The CDR3 is CASSRDRGKLFF. The DNA for the CDR3 is TGTGCCAGCAGTCGCGATAGGGGGAAACTGTTTTTT.

The V gene is TRBV27, the J gene TRBJ2-1; 9 bases are shared with TRBD1. V shed 7 bases and J 8 bases; nucleotides not matched to a gene: 18. CDR1 MNHEY and CDR2 SMNVEV come from the germline V gene (reference sequence). The CDR3 loop spans 17 amino acids. The CDR3 sequence is CASKPKPTGGLEYEQFF. DNA of the CDR3: TGTGCCAGCAAGCCGAAACCTACAGGGGGCCTTGAATATGAGCAGTTCTTC.

The chain uses TRBV14 and TRBJ2-7, with D possibly matching TRBD1 (5 bases). Per the germline V gene, CDR1 is SGHDN and CDR2 is FVKESK. V was cut by 1 base and J by 6 bases, with 13 bases left in between. The CDR3 runs 14 residues. The CDR3 region has the DNA TGTGCCAGCAGCCAAGTAGGAAAAACAGGCGAGCAGTACTTC. Its translation is CASSQVGKTGEQYF.

The rearrangement uses TRBV9 and TRBJ2-5, with 11 bases identical to TRBD2. The CDR3 runs 16 residues. Germline V gene sequence: CDR1 SGDLS, CDR2 YYNGEE. V lost 2 bases to trimming and J lost 3 bases; unmatched junction nucleotides: 6. The CDR3 reads CASSVLAGGSKETQYF. The CDR3 coding sequence is TGTGCCAGCAGCGTCCTAGCGGGAGGATCAAAAGAGACCCAGTACTTC.

The sample holds one count of this clone. Written as DNA, the CDR3 is TGTGCCAGCAGCTTTCAGGCTAGCGGGAATGAGGGTGAGCAGTTCTTC. Its protein product is CASSFQASGNEGEQFF. This chain joins TRBV7-9 and TRBJ2-1; 9 bases agree with TRBD2. The J segment lost 9 bases and the V segment lost 3 bases, leaving 12 bases of the junction unmatched. Germline values: CDR1 SEHNR, CDR2 FQNEAQ (reference sequence). The CDR3 contains 16 residues. The variable domain in full, completed from reference TRBV7-9 and TRBJ2-1, reads DTGVSQNPRHKITKRGQNVTFRCDPISEHNRLYWYRQTLGQGPEFLTYFQNEAQLEKSRLLSDRFSAERPKGSFSTLEIQRTEQGDSAMYLCASSFQASGNEGEQFFGPGTRLTVL.

The chain joins TRBV16 to TRBJ1-5, with unresolved D. Looked up from germline, CDR1 is KGHSY and CDR2 is FQNENV. V gave up 4 bases and J gave up 0 bases, with 16 bases separating them. The CDR3 consists of 17 residues. The CDR3 protein is CASSPRAGGYSNQPQHF. CDR3 bases: TGTGCCAGCAGCCCTCGGGCGGGAGGGTATAGCAATCAGCCCCAGCATTTT.

This chain links TRBV12-5 with TRBJ2-2; TRBD2 matches 9 bases. The CDR3 has 19 residues. After removal of 5 bases from V and 1 base from J, the junction contained 14 bases not matched to a gene. Germline lookup yields CDR1 LGHNT and CDR2 FRNRAP. This CDR3 reads CASGNLAPPSGMNTGELFF. The CDR3 DNA reads TGTGCTAGTGGTAACCTGGCCCCTCCTAGCGGGATGAACACCGGGGAGCTGTTTTTT.

This clone was detected only once. This chain links TRBV5-1 with TRBJ1-4; D perhaps matches TRBD1 (5 bases). The length of the CDR3 is 13 residues. Germline CDR1 and CDR2: SGHRS and YFSETQ. V was trimmed by 0 bases and J by 7 bases, leaving 7 bases between them. The CDR3 loop reads CASSLGRGEKLFF. The CDR3, as DNA: TGCGCCAGCAGCTTGGGGAGGGGTGAAAAACTGTTTTTT.

This clone showed up just a few times. The chain links TRBV18 to TRBJ2-1; TRBD2 is a possible D gene (5 bases). The V end lost 3 bases, the J end lost 0 bases, and 15 bases lay between the germline ends. This CDR3 comprises 17 residues. Germline loops: CDR1 KGHSH, CDR2 LQKENI. This chain's CDR3 is CASSPGWSGSSYNEQFF. CDR3 DNA: TGTGCCAGCTCACCGGGATGGTCGGGAAGCTCCTACAATGAGCAGTTCTTC.

The sample holds a few counts of this clone. This rearrangement joins TRBV7-9 to TRBJ1-1; D perhaps matches TRBD1 (5 bases). This CDR3 contains 13 residues. V lost 2 bases and J lost 5, with 9 bases in between. CDR1 and CDR2 from the germline V gene are SEHNR and FQNEAQ (reference sequence). The CDR3 nucleotides are TGTGCCAGCAGCTTAACGGGGGAGACTGAAGCTTTCTTT. Its protein product is CASSLTGETEAFF.

The V call is TRBV28, the J call TRBJ1-1; possibly TRBD1 for D (6 bases). V was cut by 2 bases and J by 8 bases, with 21 bases left in between. The CDR3 spans 16 residues. Germline V CDR1 and CDR2: MDHEN, SYDVKM. The CDR3 DNA reads TGTGCCAGCAGTTTAGCAGAAACTACAGGGTTTGTCGAAGCTTTCTTT. It codes for CASSLAETTGFVEAFF.

This sequence joins TRBV7-8 and TRBJ1-5; D is ambiguous. This CDR3 region has 13 residues. CDR1 and CDR2 (germline): SGHVS, FQNEAQ. Trimming stripped 2 bases from V and 9 bases from J, with 11 bases between. CDR3 in amino acids: CASSLTPLPPQHF. CDR3 sequence (DNA): TGTGCCAGCAGCTTAACCCCACTTCCGCCCCAGCATTTT.

J is TRBJ2-2 and V is TRBV4-1; 14 bases line up with TRBD2. The CDR3 spans 17 residues. Germline lookup yields CDR1 MGHRA and CDR2 YSYEKL. V gave up 1 base and J gave up 7 bases; unmatched junction bases: 5. CDR3 in DNA: TGCGCCAGCAGCCAAGGGGGACTAGCGGGAGCTCACGGGGAGCTGTTTTTT. Encoded protein: CASSQGGLAGAHGELFF.

The rearrangement joins TRBV7-2 to TRBJ2-7; TRBD2 aligns across 13 bases. The CDR3 is 15 residues long. CDR1 and CDR2 from the germline V gene are SGHTA and FQGNSA. After removal of 4 bases from V and 6 bases from J, the junction contained 6 bases not matched to a gene. This chain's CDR3 is CASSSMGLAGSEQYF. The CDR3 nucleotides are TGTGCCAGCAGCTCGATGGGACTAGCGGGATCCGAGCAGTACTTC.

The rearrangement joins TRBV5-3 to TRBJ1-1, with D tentatively TRBD1 (6 bases). TRBV5-3 qualifies as an ORF whose function is uncertain. Trimming cost V 8 bases and J 4 bases, with 21 bases left between them. The CDR3 loop spans 15 amino acids. In DNA form, the CDR3 reads TGTGCCAGCAGCGCGGTGGGGGCAGGGCCCACTGAAGCTTTCTTT. Translated: CASSAVGAGPTEAFF.

The rearrangement links TRBV19 to TRBJ1-1, with 7 bases identical to TRBD1. Germline CDR1 is LNHDA and CDR2 is SQIVND (reference sequence). The CDR3 is made up of 15 amino acids. After removal of 5 bases from V and 1 base from J, the junction contained 7 bases not matched to a gene. This chain's CDR3 is CASSPGQRRNTEAFF. In nucleotides, the CDR3 is TGTGCCAGTAGTCCGGGACAGAGAAGGAACACTGAAGCTTTCTTT. Using reference TRBV19 and TRBJ1-1 for the parts outside the CDR3, the full variable domain is DGGITQSPKYLFRKEGQNVTLSCEQNLNHDAMYWYRQDPGQGLRLIYYSQIVNDFQKGDIAEGYSVSREKKESFPLTVTSAQKNPTAFYLCASSPGQRRNTEAFFGQGTRLTVV.

V gene TRBV7-3 combines with J gene TRBJ2-5; TRBD2 matches at 7 bases. V trimming: 1 base; J trimming: 5 bases; junction bases outside the gene matches: 7. CDR1 and CDR2 from the germline V gene are SGHTA and FQGTGA. The CDR3 has 15 residues. The CDR3 is CASSLMGLPTETQYF. Written as DNA, the CDR3 is TGTGCCAGCAGCTTAATGGGACTACCGACGGAGACCCAGTACTTC. The full variable domain, in which reference TRBV7-3 and TRBJ2-5 provide the parts outside the CDR3, is GAGVSQTPSNKVTEKGKYVELRCDPISGHTALYWYRQSLGQGPEFLIYFQGTGAADDSGLPNDRFFAVRPEGSVSTLKIQRTERGDSAVYLCASSLMGLPTETQYFGPGTRLLVL.

V and J are TRBV29-1 and TRBJ2-1; 7 nucleotides line up with TRBD2. The CDR3 spans 13 residues. CDR1 is SQVTM, CDR2 ANQGSEA, per germline. V shed 6 bases, J shed 3 bases, and the junction held 5 bases outside the gene matches. CDR3 protein: CSVAGDIYNEQFF. The DNA of the CDR3 is TGCAGCGTGGCGGGAGATATCTACAATGAGCAGTTCTTC.

The genes are TRBV6-6 and TRBJ1-4; maybe TRBD1 (6 bases). The V end lost 5 bases, the J end lost 11 bases, and 12 bases lay between the germline ends. The CDR3 consists of 12 residues. Germline assignment: CDR1 MNHNY and CDR2 SVGAGI (reference sequence). The CDR3: CASSRDRGKLFF. CDR3 coding DNA: TGTGCCAGCAGTCGCGATAGGGGGAAACTGTTTTTT.

The rearrangement joins TRBV28 to TRBJ1-1, with 10 nucleotides matching TRBD1. The CDR3 contains 12 residues. V trimming: 2 bases; J trimming: 10 bases; junction bases outside the gene matches: 1. CDR1 MDHEN and CDR2 SYDVKM come from the germline V gene. The CDR3 region is CASSLRTGGAFF. Written as DNA, the CDR3 is TGTGCCAGCAGTTTACGGACAGGGGGAGCTTTCTTT.

V is TRBV9 and J is TRBJ2-5; possibly TRBD2 for D (5 bases). V was shortened by 3 bases and J by 5 bases, with 14 bases between the two germline ends. CDR3 length: 14 amino acids. Germline V lookup: CDR1 SGDLS, CDR2 YYNGEE. This chain's CDR3 is CASSADLGGETQYF. Here the CDR3 DNA reads TGTGCCAGCAGCGCCGATCTGGGCGGGGAGACCCAGTACTTC.

The genes are TRBV5-6 and TRBJ1-4, with 8 bases identical to TRBD1. The germline CDR1 and CDR2 sequences are SGHDT and YYEEEE. The CDR3 length is 15 residues. J was trimmed by 8 bases and V by 4 bases; bases with no gene match: 10. The CDR3 reads CASSLVQGVGEKLFF. The CDR3, as DNA: TGTGCCAGCAGCCTGGTACAGGGGGTCGGGGAAAAACTGTTTTTT.

The rearrangement joins TRBV2 to TRBJ2-4; 11 nucleotides align to TRBD1. The CDR3 is 13 amino acids. CDR1 and CDR2 from the germline V gene are SNHLY and FYNNEI. V lost 6 bases, J lost 8 bases, and 3 bases stayed unmatched. The CDR3 loop is CASRLGQGDIQYF. The CDR3 region has the DNA TGTGCCAGCAGACTGGGACAGGGGGACATTCAGTACTTC.

The sample holds a few counts of this clone. The chain's CDR3 is CASSLGVDRVTDTQYF. DNA of the CDR3: TGCGCCAGCAGCTTGGGGGTGGACAGGGTCACAGATACGCAGTATTTT. The J gene is TRBJ2-3, the V gene TRBV5-1; 8 bases are a match to TRBD1. CDR1 and CDR2 from the germline V gene are SGHRS and YFSETQ. The CDR3 has 16 amino acids. V lost 0 bases and J lost 2; bases outside the gene matches: 5.

CDR3 sequence: CASSPRQGGAYEQYF. CDR3 coding DNA: TGTGCCAGCAGCCCGCGACAGGGGGGCGCCTACGAGCAGTACTTC. The chain recombines TRBV9 with TRBJ2-7, with 9 bases that match TRBD1. V shed 4 bases and J 2 bases; nucleotides not matched to a gene: 7. Germline V gene lookup returns CDR1 SGDLS and CDR2 YYNGEE. The CDR3 spans 15 residues.

The chain has TRBV5-1 and TRBJ1-2; a weak D match, TRBD1 (6 bases). Trimming took 4 bases from V and 11 from J, leaving 15 bases between them. The CDR3 has 12 amino acids. Germline CDR1 and CDR2: SGHRS and YFSETQ. CDR3 in amino acids: CASSQDSRLYTF. In DNA, the CDR3 is TGCGCCAGCAGCCAGGACAGTCGGCTTTACACCTTC. Filled out from reference TRBV5-1 and TRBJ1-2, the complete variable domain reads KAGVTQTPRYLIKTRGQQVTLSCSPISGHRSVSWYQQTPGQGLQFLFEYFSETQRNKGNFPGRFSGRQFSNSRSEMNVSTLELGDSALYLCASSQDSRLYTFGSGTRLTVV.